This paragraph reports one TCR beta chain. No antigen is known for it. The data were taken from a study of CD8 T cells in Susac syndrome. Overall study context: Within the sequenced group of Susac syndrome patients, six showed active disease and eight were in remission. Blood was drawn from Susac syndrome patients while they were therapy-naive, on corticosteroids, or on intravenous immunoglobulin alone.

General study findings and limits: Among active patients and in TEMRA cells, CD8+ clonal expansion in Susac reached its peak.

RNA was extracted with the RNeasy kit, and a quantity of about 0.45 to 1 ug was reverse transcribed using random hexamers. The immunoSEQ assay covered 54 Vbeta and 13 Jbeta segments for CDR3. Using its own MiXCR run on the immunoSEQ multiplex PCR reads, TCRdb lists one record per CDR3 protein. The data contain some 130,000 distinct CDR3 sequences, approximately 95% of them singletons. This CDR3 has 16 residues. The germline V and J ends were trimmed by 2 bases and 5 bases, with 15 bases remaining between them. Germline loops: CDR1 MGHRA, CDR2 YSYEKL. This sequence was found in a human donor with Susac syndrome. This chain links TRBV4-1 with TRBJ2-2; no clear D gene. Sequencing was carried out using CD8+ T cells from PBMCs. CDR3 sequence (DNA): TGCGCCAGCAGCCAACTCTACCGCAGTGGGACCGGGGAGCTGTTTTTT. Translation: CASSQLYRSGTGELFF.